This TCR beta chain was observed in a study of PD-L1 blockade in urothelial cancer. TCRdb's copy holds only in-frame clones and misses some; the assay was immunoSEQ multiplex PCR. Of approximately 51,000 clones in the sample, around 85% were seen once. This CDR3 contains 17 residues. The trim removed 2 bases at V and 4 bases at J, leaving 7 bases unmatched. The germline gives CDR1 SGHRS, CDR2 YFSETQ. The material sequenced was PBMCs, taken around atezolizumab (anti-PD-L1) treatment. This clonotype was obtained from a man aged 55-75 years with urothelial cancer. The rearrangement uses TRBV5-1 and TRBJ2-2; TRBD1 agrees at 11 bases. CDR3 nucleotide sequence: TGCGCCAGCAGCTTCTTATCCGGGACAGGGGGCACCGGGGAGCTGTTTTTT. Its protein is CASSFLSGTGGTGELFF.